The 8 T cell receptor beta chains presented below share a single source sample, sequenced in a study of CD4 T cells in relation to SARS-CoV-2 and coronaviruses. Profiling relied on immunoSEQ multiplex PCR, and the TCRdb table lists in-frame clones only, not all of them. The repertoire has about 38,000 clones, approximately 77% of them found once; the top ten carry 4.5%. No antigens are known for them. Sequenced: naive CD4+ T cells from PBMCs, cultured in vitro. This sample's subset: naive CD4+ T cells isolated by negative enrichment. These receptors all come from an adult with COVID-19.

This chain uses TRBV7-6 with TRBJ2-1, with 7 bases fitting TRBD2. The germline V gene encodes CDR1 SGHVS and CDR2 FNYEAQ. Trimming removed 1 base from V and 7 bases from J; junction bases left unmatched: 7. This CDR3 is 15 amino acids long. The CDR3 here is CASSLGGELANEQFF. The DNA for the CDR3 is TGTGCCAGCAGCTTAGGAGGGGAACTAGCGAATGAGCAGTTCTTC.

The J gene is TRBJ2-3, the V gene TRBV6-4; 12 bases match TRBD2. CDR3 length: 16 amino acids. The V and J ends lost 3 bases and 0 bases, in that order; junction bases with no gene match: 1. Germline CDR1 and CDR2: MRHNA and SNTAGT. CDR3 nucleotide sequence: TGTGCCAGCAGTGAGGGGACTAGCGGGAGCACAGATACGCAGTATTTT. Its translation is CASSEGTSGSTDTQYF.

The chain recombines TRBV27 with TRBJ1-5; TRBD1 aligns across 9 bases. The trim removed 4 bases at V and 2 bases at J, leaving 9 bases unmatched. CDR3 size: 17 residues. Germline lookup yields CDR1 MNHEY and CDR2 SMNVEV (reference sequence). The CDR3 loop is CASSSLQGALGNQPQHF. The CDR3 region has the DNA TGTGCCAGCAGTTCACTACAGGGGGCGCTTGGCAATCAGCCCCAGCATTTT.

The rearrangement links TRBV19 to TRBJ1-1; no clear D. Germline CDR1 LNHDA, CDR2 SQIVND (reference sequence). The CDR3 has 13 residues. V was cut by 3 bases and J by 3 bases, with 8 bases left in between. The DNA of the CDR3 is TGTGCCAGTAGTATCCAGGTGGACACTGAAGCTTTCTTT. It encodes CASSIQVDTEAFF.

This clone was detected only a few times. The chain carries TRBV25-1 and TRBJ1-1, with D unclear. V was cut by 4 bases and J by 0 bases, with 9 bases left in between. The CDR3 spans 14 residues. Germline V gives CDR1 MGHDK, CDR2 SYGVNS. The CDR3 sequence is CASSVSNLNTEAFF. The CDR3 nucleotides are TGTGCCAGCAGTGTAAGCAACCTGAACACTGAAGCTTTCTTT.

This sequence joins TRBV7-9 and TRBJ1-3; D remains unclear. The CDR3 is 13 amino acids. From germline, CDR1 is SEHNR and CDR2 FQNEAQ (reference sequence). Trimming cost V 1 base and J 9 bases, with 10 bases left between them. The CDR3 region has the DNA TGTGCCAGCAGCTTAGAATTAAGAGGCACCATATATTTT. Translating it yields CASSLELRGTIYF. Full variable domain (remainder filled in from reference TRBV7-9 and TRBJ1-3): DTGVSQNPRHKITKRGQNVTFRCDPISEHNRLYWYRQTLGQGPEFLTYFQNEAQLEKSRLLSDRFSAERPKGSFSTLEIQRTEQGDSAMYLCASSLELRGTIYFGEGSWLTVV.

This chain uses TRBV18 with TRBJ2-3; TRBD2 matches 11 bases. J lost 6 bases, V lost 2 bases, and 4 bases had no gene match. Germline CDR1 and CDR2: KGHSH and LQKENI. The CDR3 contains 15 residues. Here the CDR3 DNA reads TGTGCCAGCTCACCATTACTAGCGGGAGCCGATACGCAGTATTTT. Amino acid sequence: CASSPLLAGADTQYF.

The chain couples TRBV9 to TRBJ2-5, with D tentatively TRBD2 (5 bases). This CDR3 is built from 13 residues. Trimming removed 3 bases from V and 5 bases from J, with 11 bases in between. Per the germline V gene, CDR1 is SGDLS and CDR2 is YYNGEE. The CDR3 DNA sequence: TGTGCCAGCAGCGGGGAGTTCGGGGAGACCCAGTACTTC. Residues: CASSGEFGETQYF.